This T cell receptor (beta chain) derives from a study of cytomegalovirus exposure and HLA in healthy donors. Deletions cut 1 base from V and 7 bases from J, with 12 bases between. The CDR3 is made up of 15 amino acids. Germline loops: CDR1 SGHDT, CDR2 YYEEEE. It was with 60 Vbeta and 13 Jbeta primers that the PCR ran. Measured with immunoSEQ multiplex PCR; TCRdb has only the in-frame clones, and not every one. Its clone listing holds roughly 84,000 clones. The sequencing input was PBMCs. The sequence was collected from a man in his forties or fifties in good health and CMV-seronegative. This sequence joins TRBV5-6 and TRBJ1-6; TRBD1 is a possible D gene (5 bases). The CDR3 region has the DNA TGTGCCAGCAGCTTGCCGTGGACAACAAATTCACCCCTCCACTTT. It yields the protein CASSLPWTTNSPLHF. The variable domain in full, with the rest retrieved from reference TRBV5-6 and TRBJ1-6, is DAGVTQSPTHLIKTRGQQVTLRCSPKSGHDTVSWYQQALGQGPQFIFQYYEEEERQRGNFPDRFSGHQFPNYSSELNVNALLLGDSALYLCASSLPWTTNSPLHFGNGTRLTVT.